This TCR beta chain was recorded in a study of Ad26.COV2.S vaccination and SARS-CoV-2 variants. For the study at large: Once, or twice with 56 days between doses, Ad26.COV2.S was given intramuscularly. Regarding the study as a whole: Vaccinees showed greater spike-specific TCR breadth than placebo recipients.

Worth noting for this clone: Antigen unknown.

After removal of 4 bases from V and 5 bases from J, the junction contained 13 bases not matched to a gene. Germline CDR1 SGHKS, CDR2 YYEKEE (reference sequence). The CDR3 covers 17 residues. Treatment in this sample: about 20 received Ad26.COV2.S at low or high dose, single or two shots; several received placebo; per-sample allocation not given. All samples were drawn on day 63, counting from the first vaccine or placebo injection. Adults aged 18-55 years in Boston included the donor. Here immunoSEQ multiplex PCR was the method, and the copy in TCRdb shows in-frame clones only, minus some. The sample has about 460,000 clones; 70% to 90% are singletons.

The chain uses TRBV5-5 and TRBJ2-5; the match to TRBD2 covers 11 bases. Sequencing was performed on peripheral blood, taken in a trial of Ad26.COV2.S vaccine versus placebo. The receptor's source is a person between 18 and 59 years old who received the Ad26.COV2.S COVID-19 vaccine or a placebo. DNA for the CDR3: TGTGCCAGCAGCCCGACTAGCGGGAACTCCCGATCGGAGACCCAGTACTTC. The encoded protein is CASSPTSGNSRSETQYF.